The clone carrying this TCR beta chain was seen only a few times. The record originates from a study of blood T cell repertoires in COVID-19. The wider study: Samples representing acute and convalescent COVID-19 were sourced from the United States, Italy and Spain. T cells, B-cell-depleted T cells, or PBMCs supplied cDNA or gDNA.

The repertoire was sequenced with immunoSEQ multiplex PCR; TCRdb's copy has only in-frame clones and lacks some. This table holds about 250,000 clones, about 91% found once. V lost 9 bases to trimming and J lost 1 base, with 8 bases between them. The CDR3 loop spans 12 amino acids. CDR1 and CDR2 (germline): KGHDR, SFDVKD. The TCR sequence derives from a woman in her twenties or thirties with COVID-19, enrolled during active disease. The J gene is TRBJ1-1, the V gene TRBV24-1; no clear D. The sequencing sample was made of peripheral blood. The CDR3 region is CATASGNTEAFF. The CDR3 region has the DNA TGTGCCACCGCGTCGGGGAACACTGAAGCTTTCTTT.